The rows below give T cell receptor beta chains drawn from one sample of a study of T cell responses to AZD1222 COVID-19 vaccine. The table came from immunoSEQ multiplex PCR; TCRdb's copy has only in-frame clones and leaves some out. Of nearly 80,000 clones in the sample, approximately 80% were seen once. The sequencing used peripheral blood, collected on day 0 of AZD1222 vaccination. Receptor source: an adult in good health. Both conserved end residues are part of each CDR3. D genes are given only for firm matches. Clone size appears in some rows only: once, few, many, or a class for an expanded clone.

cdr3_length: 16; v_call: TRBV19; clone_size: .; j_call: TRBJ2-1; d_call: .; cdr3_aa: CASSIGGLLQGKKQFF; cdr3_nt: TGTGCCAGTAGTATAGGGGGACTTCTACAGGGGAAAAAGCAGTTCTTC
cdr3_length: 12; v_call: TRBV7-8; clone_size: few; j_call: TRBJ1-2; d_call: .; cdr3_aa: CASSYGRDGYTF; cdr3_nt: TGTGCCAGCAGCTACGGACGCGATGGCTACACCTTC
cdr3_length: 14; v_call: TRBV19; clone_size: .; j_call: TRBJ1-2; d_call: TRBD1; cdr3_aa: CASSRKQGAYGYTF; cdr3_nt: TGTGCCAGTAGCCGAAAACAGGGGGCTTATGGCTACACCTTC
cdr3_length: 13; v_call: TRBV2; clone_size: .; j_call: TRBJ1-5; d_call: .; cdr3_aa: CASSPDRDQPQHF; cdr3_nt: TGTGCCAGCAGCCCGGACAGAGATCAGCCCCAGCATTTT
cdr3_length: 13; v_call: TRBV11-2; clone_size: .; j_call: TRBJ1-1; d_call: .; cdr3_aa: CASSPFRGTEAFF; cdr3_nt: TGTGCCAGCAGCCCTTTTCGCGGCACTGAAGCTTTCTTT
cdr3_length: 15; v_call: TRBV18; clone_size: .; j_call: TRBJ2-2; d_call: TRBD2; cdr3_aa: CASSQRGANTGELFF; cdr3_nt: TGTGCCAGCTCACAGCGGGGCGCGAACACCGGGGAGCTGTTTTTT
cdr3_length: 16; v_call: TRBV4-2; clone_size: .; j_call: TRBJ2-5; d_call: .; cdr3_aa: CASSQEPGGRGETQYF; cdr3_nt: TGTGCCAGCAGCCAAGAACCCGGGGGCCGGGGAGAGACCCAGTACTTC
cdr3_length: 13; v_call: TRBV7-8; clone_size: .; j_call: TRBJ2-7; d_call: .; cdr3_aa: CASSLVNVYEQYF; cdr3_nt: TGTGCCAGCAGCCTAGTCAACGTCTACGAGCAGTACTTC
cdr3_length: 15; v_call: TRBV7-8; clone_size: .; j_call: TRBJ1-3; d_call: TRBD1; cdr3_aa: CASSQIGGGGNTIYF; cdr3_nt: TGTGCCAGCAGCCAGATAGGGGGCGGTGGAAACACCATATATTTT
cdr3_length: 13; v_call: TRBV5-4; clone_size: .; j_call: TRBJ1-2; d_call: .; cdr3_aa: CASSSGDDYGYTF; cdr3_nt: TGTGCCAGCAGCTCTGGGGACGACTATGGCTACACCTTC
cdr3_length: 16; v_call: TRBV4-2; clone_size: .; j_call: TRBJ1-5; d_call: .; cdr3_aa: CASSQEGGAGYQPQHF; cdr3_nt: TGTGCCAGCAGCCAAGAAGGTGGGGCAGGGTATCAGCCCCAGCATTTT
cdr3_length: 15; v_call: TRBV7-6; clone_size: .; j_call: TRBJ2-1; d_call: TRBD2; cdr3_aa: CATSRGLAPLNEQFF; cdr3_nt: TGTGCCACATCCCGGGGACTAGCTCCCCTAAATGAGCAGTTCTTC
cdr3_length: 14; v_call: TRBV5-1; clone_size: .; j_call: TRBJ1-5; d_call: .; cdr3_aa: CASSSGLDNQPQHF; cdr3_nt: TGCGCCAGCAGCTCAGGGTTGGACAATCAGCCCCAGCATTTT
cdr3_length: 14; v_call: TRBV19; clone_size: few; j_call: TRBJ1-2; d_call: TRBD1; cdr3_aa: CASSIRGRSYGYTF; cdr3_nt: TGTGCCAGTAGTATCAGGGGGCGAAGCTATGGCTACACCTTC
cdr3_length: 17; v_call: TRBV5-1; clone_size: .; j_call: TRBJ2-1; d_call: TRBD2; cdr3_aa: CASSSAPIAGGLNEQFF; cdr3_nt: TGCGCCAGCAGCTCGGCACCTATAGCGGGAGGGCTGAATGAGCAGTTCTTC